The entry below describes one TCR beta chain. Its cognate antigen is unknown. Germline and junction disagree at one end, which may indicate a read error. The data were taken from a study of T-cell reconstitution after alpha-beta-depleted transplantation in children. Study-level results: Day-60 TCRbeta diversity that was high in some patients was derived from surviving recipient T cells and thymic progenitors. As was reported, about two months after transplant, alpha-beta T cells came from several hundred expanded graft clones. Newly produced T cells mostly provided counts and TCRbeta diversity after one year, as hyperexpanded clones declined.

Germline V gene lookup returns CDR1 SGHKS and CDR2 YYEKEE (reference sequence). This CDR3 is 10 amino acids long. Researchers prepared the TCRbeta library using unique molecular identifiers, the study reports. In TCRdb, the PCR reads were re-called with MiXCR into one record per CDR3 protein. The sample shows some 830,000 distinct CDR3 sequences, 15% to 20% of them seen only once. The sample here was PBMCs, mostly from graft donor cells, taken 360 days after TCRalphabeta/CD19-depleted stem cell transplant. This chain uses TRBV5-5 with TRBJ2-1; no reliable D call. The receptor was derived from a male patient between 5 and 17 years old who had a stem cell transplant for acute lymphoblastic leukemia, so the T cells may come from the graft donor. Here the CDR3 reads CASSYYEQFF. DNA of the CDR3: TGTGCCAGCAGCTACTATGAGCAGTTCTTC.